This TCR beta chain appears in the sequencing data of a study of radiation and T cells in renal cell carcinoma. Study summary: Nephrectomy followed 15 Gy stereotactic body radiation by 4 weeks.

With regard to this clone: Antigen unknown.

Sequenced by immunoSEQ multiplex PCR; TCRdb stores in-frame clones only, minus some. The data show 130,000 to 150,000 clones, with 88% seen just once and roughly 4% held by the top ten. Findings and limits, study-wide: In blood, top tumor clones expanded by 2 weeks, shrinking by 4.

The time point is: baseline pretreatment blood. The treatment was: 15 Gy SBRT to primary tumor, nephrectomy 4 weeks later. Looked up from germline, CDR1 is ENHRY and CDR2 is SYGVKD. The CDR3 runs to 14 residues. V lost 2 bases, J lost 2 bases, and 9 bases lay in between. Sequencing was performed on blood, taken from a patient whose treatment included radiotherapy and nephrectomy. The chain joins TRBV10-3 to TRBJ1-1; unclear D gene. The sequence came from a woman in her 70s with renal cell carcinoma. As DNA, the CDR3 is TGTGCCATCAGTGAGACTCCGGGAAACACTGAAGCTTTCTTT. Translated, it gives CAISETPGNTEAFF.